The 5 T cell receptor beta chains below were found in one sample sequenced in a study of control samples from healthy donors and cancer patients. Only in-frame clones appear in the TCRdb table, and some are missing; sequencing was by immunoSEQ multiplex PCR. The sample has about 46,000 clones, more than 70% seen once. Sequenced input: PBMCs. The receptors were sampled from a man aged 45-60 years with head and neck cancer.

The rearrangement links TRBV5-1 to TRBJ2-1, with D possibly TRBD1 on 6 matching bases. CDR1 SGHRS and CDR2 YFSETQ come from the germline V gene. Trimming shortened V by 0 bases and J by 4 bases, and 8 bases separated the two germline ends. This CDR3 has 14 amino acids. The CDR3, as DNA: TGCGCCAGCAGCTTGGCACAGGGTTACAATGAGCAGTTCTTC. It specifies CASSLAQGYNEQFF.

V and J are TRBV30 and TRBJ1-2, with D unresolved. V lost 3 bases, J lost 6 bases, and 14 bases lay in between. Germline CDR1 and CDR2: GTSNPN and SVGIG (reference sequence). CDR3 length equals 13 residues. CDR3 in DNA: TGTGCCTGGAGACTGGGCGCCACCGATGGCTACACCTTC. Protein product: CAWRLGATDGYTF.

The CDR3 region has the DNA TGTGCCAGCAGGCCTAAGGACGGTGGTGGTAACTATGGCTACACCTTC. It encodes CASRPKDGGGNYGYTF. The rearrangement uses TRBV27 and TRBJ1-2; D remains unclear. The V gene lost 6 bases and the J gene lost 1 base, with 18 bases spanning the gap. The germline V gene encodes CDR1 MNHEY and CDR2 SMNVEV (reference sequence). The CDR3 contains 16 residues.

The rearrangement joins TRBV19 to TRBJ2-7; D unclear. The CDR3 runs 15 residues. Trimming removed 3 bases from V and 1 base from J, with 13 bases in between. The germline V gene encodes CDR1 LNHDA and CDR2 SQIVND (reference sequence). The CDR3 region is CASSIGVGPSYEQYF. CDR3 sequence (DNA): TGTGCCAGTAGTATTGGGGTCGGGCCTTCCTACGAGCAGTACTTC.

J is TRBJ2-2 and V is TRBV11-3; D is unresolved. Germline values: CDR1 SGHNT, CDR2 YENEEA. The CDR3 sequence is 13 residues long. Trimming took 1 base from V and 4 from J, leaving 4 bases between them. The CDR3 region has the DNA TGTGCCAGCAGCTTAGCTAGCACCGGGGAGCTGTTTTTT. It encodes CASSLASTGELFF.